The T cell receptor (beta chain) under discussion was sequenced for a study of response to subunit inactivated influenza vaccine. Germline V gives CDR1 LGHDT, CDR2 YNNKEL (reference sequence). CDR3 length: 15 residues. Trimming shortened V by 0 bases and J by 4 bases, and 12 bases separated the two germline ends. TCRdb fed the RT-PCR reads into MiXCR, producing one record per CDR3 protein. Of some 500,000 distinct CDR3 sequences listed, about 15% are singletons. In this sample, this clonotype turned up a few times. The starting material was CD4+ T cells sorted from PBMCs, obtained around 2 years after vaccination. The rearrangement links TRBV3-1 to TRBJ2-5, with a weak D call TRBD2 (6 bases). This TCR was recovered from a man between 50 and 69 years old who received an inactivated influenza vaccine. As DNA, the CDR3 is TGTGCCAGCAGCCAAGATTGGCGGGGAAGAGAGACCCAGTACTTC. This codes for CASSQDWRGRETQYF.